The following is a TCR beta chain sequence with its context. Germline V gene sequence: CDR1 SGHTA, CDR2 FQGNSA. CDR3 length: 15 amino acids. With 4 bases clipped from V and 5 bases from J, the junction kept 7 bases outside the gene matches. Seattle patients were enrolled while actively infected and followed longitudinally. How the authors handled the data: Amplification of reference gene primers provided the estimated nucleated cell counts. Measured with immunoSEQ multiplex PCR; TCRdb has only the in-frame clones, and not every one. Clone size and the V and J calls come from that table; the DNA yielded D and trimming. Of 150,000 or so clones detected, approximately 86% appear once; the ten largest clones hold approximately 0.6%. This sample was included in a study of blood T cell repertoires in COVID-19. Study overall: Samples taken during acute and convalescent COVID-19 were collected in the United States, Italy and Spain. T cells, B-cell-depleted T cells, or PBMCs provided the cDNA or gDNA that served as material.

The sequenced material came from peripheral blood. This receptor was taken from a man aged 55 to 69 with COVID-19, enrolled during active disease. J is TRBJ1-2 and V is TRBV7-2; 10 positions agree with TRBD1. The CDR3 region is CASSSPGQGSYGYTF. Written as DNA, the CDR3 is TGTGCCAGCAGCTCTCCGGGACAGGGGAGTTATGGCTACACCTTC.